The 13 T cell receptor beta chains given below trace back to one sample, sequenced in a study of T cells after yellow fever vaccination. MiXCR, applied by TCRdb to the 5' RACE reads, yields one record per CDR3 protein. The table records a few hundred thousand distinct CDR3 sequences, around a tenth of them present only once. The sample in question was PBMCs, obtained on the day of the first yellow fever vaccination. The receptor source for this set is a man younger than 35 who received the YFV17D yellow fever vaccine.

This chain links TRBV12-3 or TRBV12-4 with TRBJ2-1; 15 nucleotides agree with TRBD2. The CDR3 length is 19 residues. V shed 2 bases and J 6 bases; nucleotides not matched to a gene: 11. The CDR3 DNA sequence: TGTGCCAGCAGTTTAAGGTTGTGGACTAGCGGGGGGGCTAGCAATGAGCAGTTCTTC. Translated: CASSLRLWTSGGASNEQFF.

This clonotype has only a few counts. V usage is TRBV7-2 and J usage is TRBJ2-7; no definite D call. V lost 0 bases and J 0 bases, leaving 6 bases between the germline ends. This CDR3 comprises 14 residues. Germline CDR1 SGHTA, CDR2 FQGNSA. CDR3 coding DNA: TGTGCCAGCAGCTTAGCGGTTGGCTCCTACGAGCAGTACTTC. This gives the protein CASSLAVGSYEQYF.

This clonotype was counted at least ten times. The J gene is TRBJ1-2, the V gene TRBV12-3 or TRBV12-4; D might be TRBD1 (5 bases). The CDR3 contains 13 residues. V was shortened by 2 bases and J by 5 bases, with 9 bases between the two germline ends. The chain's CDR3 is CASSLWGEYGYTF. Here the CDR3 DNA reads TGTGCCAGCAGTTTATGGGGGGAATATGGCTACACCTTC.

The V gene is TRBV6-5, the J gene TRBJ2-5; D is perhaps TRBD2 (5 bases). CDR3 size: 14 residues. In germline, CDR1 is MNHEY, CDR2 SVGAGI. Trimming pared 1 base from V and 5 bases from J, leaving 11 bases between. CDR3 sequence: CASSYYPRGETQYF. CDR3 nucleotide sequence: TGTGCCAGCAGTTACTACCCGCGCGGGGAGACCCAGTACTTC.

The rearrangement joins TRBV19 to TRBJ2-3; TRBD2 aligns across 8 bases. Germline-derived CDR1 and CDR2 are LNHDA and SQIVND (reference sequence). The CDR3 loop spans 16 amino acids. J gave up 4 bases and V 7 bases, and 13 bases lay outside the gene matches. CDR3 bases: TGTGCCAGTACTATCTCGAGCGGGGGAGGTCCAGATACGCAGTATTTT. This codes for CASTISSGGGPDTQYF. Filled out from reference TRBV19 and TRBJ2-3, the complete variable domain reads DGGITQSPKYLFRKEGQNVTLSCEQNLNHDAMYWYRQDPGQGLRLIYYSQIVNDFQKGDIAEGYSVSREKKESFPLTVTSAQKNPTAFYLCASTISSGGGPDTQYFGPGTRLTVL.

CDR3 loop: CASSQVASSGELFF. The CDR3 nucleotides are TGTGCCAGCAGCCAAGTCGCTAGTTCCGGGGAGCTGTTTTTT. The chain is built from TRBV4-2 and TRBJ2-2; D gene ambiguous. This CDR3 contains 14 residues. The germline V gene encodes CDR1 LGHNA and CDR2 YNFKEQ. Trimming shortened V by 1 base and J by 6 bases, and 9 bases separated the two germline ends.

This chain joins TRBV6-2 or TRBV6-3 and TRBJ1-2; TRBD1 agrees at 7 bases. This CDR3 is built from 16 residues. The germline CDR1 and CDR2 sequences are MNHEY and SVGEGT. The V and J ends lost 2 bases and 4 bases, in that order; junction bases with no gene match: 10. For the CDR3, the DNA is TGTGCCAGCAGTTACCCACCGGGACAGTCTGGCTATGGCTACACCTTC. Amino acid sequence: CASSYPPGQSGYGYTF.

This clonotype was seen more than once but under ten times. This chain's CDR3 is CASSSGTGAEQYV. The CDR3 DNA sequence: TGTGCCAGCAGCTCCGGGACAGGGGCCGAGCAGTACGTC. The chain uses TRBV13 and TRBJ2-7; 10 positions match TRBD1. Germline V gene data show CDR1 as PRHDT and CDR2 as FYEKMQ (reference sequence). The CDR3 contains 13 residues. V was pared by 4 bases and J by 6 bases, with 3 bases of the junction left unmatched.

This chain uses TRBV15 with TRBJ1-2; D remains unclear. The germline V gene has CDR1 LNHNV and CDR2 YYDKDF (reference sequence). The CDR3 has 16 amino acids. V gave up 0 bases and J gave up 0 bases, with 11 bases separating them. This chain's CDR3 is CATSRDRVTTNYGYTF. The CDR3 region has the DNA TGTGCCACCAGCAGAGATCGTGTGACGACTAACTATGGCTACACCTTC.

The chain is built from TRBV7-9 and TRBJ1-2; unclear D gene. The CDR3 contains 14 residues. V was shortened by 6 bases and J by 4 bases, with 15 bases between the two germline ends. Germline V gene sequence: CDR1 SEHNR, CDR2 FQNEAQ (reference sequence). The CDR3 DNA reads TGTGCCAGCAGGCTTCTAGGGCCCGGCTATGGCTACACCTTC. Amino acid sequence: CASRLLGPGYGYTF.

This clonotype was seen more than once but under ten times. V usage is TRBV5-1 and J usage is TRBJ2-3; 13 bases are shared with TRBD2. The V gene end was trimmed by 4 bases and the J gene end by 2 bases; junction bases not matched to a gene: 13. The CDR3 consists of 19 residues. In germline, CDR1 is SGHRS, CDR2 YFSETQ. The CDR3 reads CASSPGTSGASDSTDTQYF. DNA of the CDR3: TGCGCCAGCAGCCCCGGGACTAGCGGGGCCAGCGATTCCACAGATACGCAGTATTTT.

This clonotype was found a few times. V is TRBV7-3 and J is TRBJ1-1; D ambiguous. CDR3 size: 15 residues. V was shortened by 5 bases and J by 1 base, with 14 bases between the two germline ends. Looked up from germline, CDR1 is SGHTA and CDR2 is FQGTGA. CDR3 residues: CASSPLPAPNTEAFF. CDR3 bases: TGTGCCAGCAGCCCCCTACCGGCGCCGAACACTGAAGCTTTCTTT.

This clonotype was observed a few times. The V call is TRBV29-1, the J call TRBJ2-1; D gene unclear. The ends were cut back, 5 bases at V and 4 bases at J, with 9 bases in the middle. The CDR3 has 12 amino acids. Germline loops: CDR1 SQVTM, CDR2 ANQGSEA. The chain's CDR3 is CSVRAGYNEQFF. DNA of the CDR3: TGCAGCGTTAGGGCCGGTTACAATGAGCAGTTCTTC.